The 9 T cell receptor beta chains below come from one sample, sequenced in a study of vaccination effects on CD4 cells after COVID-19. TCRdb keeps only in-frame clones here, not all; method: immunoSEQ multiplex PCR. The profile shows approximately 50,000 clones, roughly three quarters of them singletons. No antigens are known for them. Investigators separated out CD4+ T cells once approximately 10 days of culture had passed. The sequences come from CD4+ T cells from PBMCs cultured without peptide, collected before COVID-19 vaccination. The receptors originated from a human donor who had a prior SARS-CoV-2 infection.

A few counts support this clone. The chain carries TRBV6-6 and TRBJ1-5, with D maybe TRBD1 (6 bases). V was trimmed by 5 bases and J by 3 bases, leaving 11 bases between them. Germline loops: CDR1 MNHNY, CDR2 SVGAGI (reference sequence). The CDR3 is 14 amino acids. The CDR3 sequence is CASSTGQFNQPQHF. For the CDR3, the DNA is TGTGCCAGCAGTACCGGACAGTTCAATCAGCCCCAGCATTTT.

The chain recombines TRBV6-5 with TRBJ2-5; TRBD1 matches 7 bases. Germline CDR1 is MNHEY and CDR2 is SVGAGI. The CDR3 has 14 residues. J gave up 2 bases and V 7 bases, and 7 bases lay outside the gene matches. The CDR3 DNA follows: TGTGCCAGCAAGCTCACAGGGGCACAAGAGACCCAGTACTTC. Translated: CASKLTGAQETQYF.

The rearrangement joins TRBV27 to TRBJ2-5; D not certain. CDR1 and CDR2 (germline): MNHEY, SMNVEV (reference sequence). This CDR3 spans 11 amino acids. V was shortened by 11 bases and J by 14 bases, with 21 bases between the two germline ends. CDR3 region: CAVSSGGRPYF. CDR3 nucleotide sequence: TGTGCCGTCTCCTCGGGCGGCCGGCCTTACTTC.

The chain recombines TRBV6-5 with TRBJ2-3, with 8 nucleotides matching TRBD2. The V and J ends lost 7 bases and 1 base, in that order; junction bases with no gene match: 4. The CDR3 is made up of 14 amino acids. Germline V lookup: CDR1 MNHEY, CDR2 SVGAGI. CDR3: CASKLAVRTDTQYF. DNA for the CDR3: TGTGCCAGCAAACTAGCGGTTCGCACAGATACGCAGTATTTT.

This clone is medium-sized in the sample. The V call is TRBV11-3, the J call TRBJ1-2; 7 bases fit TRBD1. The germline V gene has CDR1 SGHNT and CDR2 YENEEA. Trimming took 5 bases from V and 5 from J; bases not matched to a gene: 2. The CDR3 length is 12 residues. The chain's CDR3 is CASSTGAYGYTF. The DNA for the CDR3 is TGTGCCAGCAGCACAGGGGCGTATGGCTACACCTTC.

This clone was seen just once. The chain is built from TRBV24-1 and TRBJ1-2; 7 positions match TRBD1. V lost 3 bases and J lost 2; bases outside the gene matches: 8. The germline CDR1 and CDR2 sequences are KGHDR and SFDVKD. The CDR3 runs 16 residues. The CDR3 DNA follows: TGTGCCACCAGTGATCCAGGACAGGCCGAGAACTATGGCTACACCTTC. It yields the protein CATSDPGQAENYGYTF.

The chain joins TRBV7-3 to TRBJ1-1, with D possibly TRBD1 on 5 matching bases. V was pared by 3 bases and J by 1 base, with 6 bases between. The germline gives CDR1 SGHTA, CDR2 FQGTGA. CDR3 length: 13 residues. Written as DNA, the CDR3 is TGTGCCAGCAGCTTCAGGGCGAACACTGAAGCTTTCTTT. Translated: CASSFRANTEAFF.

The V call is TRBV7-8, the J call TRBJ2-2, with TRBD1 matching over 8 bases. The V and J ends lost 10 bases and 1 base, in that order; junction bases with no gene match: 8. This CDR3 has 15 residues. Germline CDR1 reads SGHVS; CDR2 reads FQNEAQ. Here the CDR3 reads CATVRGPWNTGELFF. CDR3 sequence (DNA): TGTGCCACTGTCAGGGGGCCGTGGAACACCGGGGAGCTGTTTTTT.

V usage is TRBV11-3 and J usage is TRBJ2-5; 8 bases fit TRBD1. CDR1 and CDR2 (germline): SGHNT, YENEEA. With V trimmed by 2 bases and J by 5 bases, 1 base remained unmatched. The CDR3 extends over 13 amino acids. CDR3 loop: CASSLYRGETQYF. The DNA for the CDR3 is TGTGCCAGCAGCTTATACAGGGGGGAGACCCAGTACTTC. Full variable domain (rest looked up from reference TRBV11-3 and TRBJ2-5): EAGVVQSPRYKIIEKKQPVAFWCNPISGHNTLYWYLQNLGQGPELLIRYENEEAVDDSQLPKDRFSAERLKGVDSTLKIQPAELGDSAVYLCASSLYRGETQYFGPGTRLLVL.